The sample holds a few counts of the clone carrying this TCR beta chain. This sample was taken from a study of shared T cell receptors in the human thymus. With V trimmed by 0 bases and J by 6 bases, 6 bases remained unmatched. There are 17 residues in the CDR3. Germline assignment: CDR1 MGHRA and CDR2 YSYEKL. Data came from immunoSEQ multiplex PCR; TCRdb stores just in-frame clones and leaves some out. The sample holds some 700,000 clones; 70% to 90% are singletons and the top ten take roughly 0.01%. These data also featured in a second study, about human thymus T cells. That publication notes: Corrective heart surgery yielded the resections from which the thymus tissue came. As related research reported, thymic repertoires overlapped highly among unrelated individuals.

Specimen: thymocytes. V usage is TRBV4-1 and J usage is TRBJ2-2; TRBD2 aligns across 11 bases. The source of this sequence is a girl under three years old with a congenital heart defect. The CDR3 coding sequence is TGCGCCAGCAGCCAAGATCTAGCGGGGGGAGGTGCCGGGGAGCTGTTTTTT. It translates to CASSQDLAGGGAGELFF.